The TCR beta chain under discussion was sequenced for a study of identical twins. Study-wide findings and caveats: Abundant beta clonotypes from cord blood had fewer insertions, unlike memory repertoires, which showed none.

Details on this clonotype: Antigen unknown.

Template switching added a universal primer site, and cDNA bore unique molecular identifiers. TCRdb reprocessed the 5' RACE reads via MiXCR and lists one record per CDR3 protein. The data contain 350,000 to 450,000 distinct CDR3 sequences, around 18% of them seen just once; the ten biggest clones take up around 10%. The V gene's germline CDR1 is SEHNR and CDR2 FQNEAQ (reference sequence). The CDR3 consists of 17 residues. Trimming shortened V by 5 bases and J by 4 bases, and 23 bases separated the two germline ends. The sample taken for sequencing was naive T cells sorted from blood. This receptor was obtained from a man in his fifties or sixties in good health. The chain employs TRBV7-9 and TRBJ1-1, with a weak D call TRBD1 (5 bases). The CDR3 here is CASSPTGMRFVGTEAFF. The CDR3 DNA sequence: TGTGCCAGCAGCCCCACAGGCATGCGGTTTGTCGGCACTGAAGCTTTCTTT.